Below, one T cell receptor (beta chain) is given with its context. The data are from a study of blood T cell repertoires in COVID-19. Across the whole study: Donors in the United States, Italy and Spain gave samples during acute or convalescent COVID-19. Nucleic acid was either cDNA or gDNA, and it came from T cells, B-cell-depleted T cells, or PBMCs.

V was cut by 3 bases and J by 8 bases, with 11 bases left in between. The CDR3 contains 13 residues. Germline CDR1 SGHTA, CDR2 FQGNSA. In the original workflow: Estimated nucleated cell counts came from reference gene primer amplification. Measured with immunoSEQ multiplex PCR; TCRdb has only the in-frame clones, and not every one. Clonal size and the V and J genes are those of that table, whereas D and trimming came from the DNA. The data show 90,000 or so clones, with roughly nine tenths seen just once and about 1.7% held by the top ten. The chain combines TRBV7-2 with TRBJ1-5, with TRBD1 as a possible D gene (6 bases). Sequencing input: peripheral blood. This clonotype was obtained from a human donor with active COVID-19. The donor label of this sample is uncertain. The CDR3 region has the DNA TGTGCCAGCAGCTTCAAGGGGGATGAGCCCCAGCATTTT. Its protein is CASSFKGDEPQHF.